The rows below give T cell receptor beta chains drawn from one sample of a study of cytomegalovirus exposure and HLA in healthy donors. Sequencing used immunoSEQ multiplex PCR; TCRdb keeps in-frame clones, though not all of them. The top ten clones hold 1.5% to 2% of a sample with some 190,000 clones, around 77% of them seen once. The specimen was PBMCs. All receptors come from a woman under 40 in good health and CMV-seronegative. Each CDR3 is given with its conserved first and last residue. A D gene is named only where the DNA matches it firmly. Expanded clones are given a class, and other clones once, few, many or no size at all.

cdr3_length: 16
v_call: TRBV27
j_call: TRBJ2-7
clone_size: .
d_call: .
cdr3_nt: TGTGCCAGCAGTTTATCCCCTGCCCACGGGGGAGAAGAGCAGTACTTC
cdr3_aa: CASSLSPAHGGEEQYF

cdr3_length: 15
v_call: TRBV4-3
j_call: TRBJ1-3
clone_size: .
d_call: TRBD1
cdr3_nt: TGCGCCAGCAGCCAAGGGGCTGGACAGGGCAACACCATATATTTT
cdr3_aa: CASSQGAGQGNTIYF

cdr3_length: 15
v_call: TRBV4-2
j_call: TRBJ1-5
clone_size: .
d_call: TRBD1
cdr3_nt: TGTGCCACTGGGGGGCGAACAGGGGGTGATCAGCCCCAGCATTTT
cdr3_aa: CATGGRTGGDQPQHF

cdr3_length: 15
v_call: TRBV7-2
j_call: TRBJ1-1
clone_size: .
d_call: .
cdr3_nt: TGTGCCAGCAGCTCCCAGCCCGGGGTGAACACTGAAGCTTTCTTT
cdr3_aa: CASSSQPGVNTEAFF

cdr3_length: 14
v_call: TRBV27
j_call: TRBJ1-1
clone_size: .
d_call: TRBD1
cdr3_nt: TGTGCCAGCAGTCAGCGACAGGACAGGACTGAAGCTTTCTTT
cdr3_aa: CASSQRQDRTEAFF

cdr3_length: 15
v_call: TRBV21-1
j_call: TRBJ1-6
clone_size: .
d_call: .
cdr3_nt: TGTGCCAGCAAAGGCCTACGGGTACATAATTCACCCCTCCACTTT
cdr3_aa: CASKGLRVHNSPLHF

cdr3_length: 15
v_call: TRBV5-1
j_call: TRBJ2-7
clone_size: .
d_call: .
cdr3_nt: TGCGCCAGCAGCTTGGAAGGGGCCAGGGCCTACGAGCAGTACTTC
cdr3_aa: CASSLEGARAYEQYF

cdr3_length: 18
v_call: TRBV19
j_call: TRBJ1-5
clone_size: .
d_call: TRBD1
cdr3_nt: TGTGCCAGTAGTATAGAAGGGACAGGGTCCGCTTACAATCAGCCCCAGCATTTT
cdr3_aa: CASSIEGTGSAYNQPQHF

cdr3_length: 15
v_call: TRBV7-2
j_call: TRBJ2-7
clone_size: .
d_call: .
cdr3_nt: TGTGCCAGCAGCTTAGGGGGGGGGCCGTTCTACGAGCAGTACTTC
cdr3_aa: CASSLGGGPFYEQYF

cdr3_length: 14
v_call: TRBV6-5
j_call: TRBJ2-5
clone_size: .
d_call: TRBD2
cdr3_nt: TGTGCCAGCAGTTTAGCGGGGGGGCTTAAGACCCAGTACTTC
cdr3_aa: CASSLAGGLKTQYF

cdr3_length: 15
v_call: TRBV2
j_call: TRBJ1-5
clone_size: .
d_call: .
cdr3_nt: TGTGCCAGCAGTGAAGTGGTCCAGGGAGGACAGCCCCAGCATTTT
cdr3_aa: CASSEVVQGGQPQHF

cdr3_length: 17
v_call: TRBV21-1
j_call: TRBJ2-7
clone_size: few
d_call: .
cdr3_nt: TGTGCCAGCAGCAAACCCGCAGGGCGAAGATCGGGCTACGAGCAGTACTTC
cdr3_aa: CASSKPAGRRSGYEQYF

cdr3_length: 14
v_call: TRBV5-1
j_call: TRBJ2-3
clone_size: .
d_call: .
cdr3_nt: TGCGCCAGCAGTGGGGCCCGGGGCACAGATACGCAGTATTTT
cdr3_aa: CASSGARGTDTQYF

cdr3_length: 18
v_call: TRBV4-1
j_call: TRBJ1-1
clone_size: many
d_call: .
cdr3_nt: TGCGCCAGCAGCCAAGTGATAGCGGGGAAGTTTGAGAACACTGAAGCTTTCTTT
cdr3_aa: CASSQVIAGKFENTEAFF

cdr3_length: 15
v_call: TRBV6-4
j_call: TRBJ2-5
clone_size: few
d_call: TRBD2
cdr3_nt: TGTGCCAGCAGTGAGGTAGCGGGGGTACAAGAGACCCAGTACTTC
cdr3_aa: CASSEVAGVQETQYF

cdr3_length: 18
v_call: TRBV11-2
j_call: TRBJ1-1
clone_size: .
d_call: .
cdr3_nt: TGTGCCAGCACCGAACGCGCGACACAGTTGAGGGTGAACACTGAAGCTTTCTTT
cdr3_aa: CASTERATQLRVNTEAFF

cdr3_length: 16
v_call: TRBV19
j_call: TRBJ1-1
clone_size: .
d_call: TRBD1
cdr3_nt: TGTGCCAGTAGTATGGAGACCGGGACAGCGAACACTGAAGCTTTCTTT
cdr3_aa: CASSMETGTANTEAFF

cdr3_length: 16
v_call: TRBV5-1
j_call: TRBJ1-1
clone_size: .
d_call: .
cdr3_nt: TGCGCCAGCAGCTTGGTCCCAGGGGCCATGAACACTGAAGCTTTCTTT
cdr3_aa: CASSLVPGAMNTEAFF

cdr3_length: 15
v_call: TRBV10-3
j_call: TRBJ2-2
clone_size: .
d_call: .
cdr3_nt: TGTGCCACCGTGAGGGCGGGGCCTGACACCGGGGAGCTGTTTTTT
cdr3_aa: CATVRAGPDTGELFF

cdr3_length: 14
v_call: TRBV5-1
j_call: TRBJ1-1
clone_size: .
d_call: .
cdr3_nt: TGCGCCAGCAGCTTGAACTTTGGAGGCACTGAAGCTTTCTTT
cdr3_aa: CASSLNFGGTEAFF

cdr3_length: 17
v_call: TRBV19
j_call: TRBJ2-5
clone_size: .
d_call: TRBD2
cdr3_nt: TGTGCCAGTAGCTCCTTCGGTAGCGGGGGTTTCGAGGAGACCCAGTACTTC
cdr3_aa: CASSSFGSGGFEETQYF

cdr3_length: 17
v_call: TRBV12-2
j_call: TRBJ1-4
clone_size: .
d_call: .
cdr3_nt: TGTGCAAGTCGCTTAGGTTTGAGAGTGCAACTAAATGAAAAACTGTTTTTT
cdr3_aa: CASRLGLRVQLNEKLFF

cdr3_length: 13
v_call: TRBV9
j_call: TRBJ2-3
clone_size: .
d_call: .
cdr3_nt: TGTGCCAGCAGCCCTTCAGGGGAAGATACGCAGTATTTT
cdr3_aa: CASSPSGEDTQYF

cdr3_length: 14
v_call: TRBV7-9
j_call: TRBJ1-1
clone_size: .
d_call: TRBD1
cdr3_nt: TGTGCCAGCAGCACCAACAGGGGGGGACCTGAAGCTTTCTTT
cdr3_aa: CASSTNRGGPEAFF

cdr3_length: 14
v_call: TRBV2
j_call: TRBJ1-2
clone_size: .
d_call: TRBD1
cdr3_nt: TGTGCCAGCAGTCCGGGACAGGGGTCCTATGGCTACACCTTC
cdr3_aa: CASSPGQGSYGYTF

cdr3_length: 15
v_call: TRBV4-2
j_call: TRBJ2-1
clone_size: .
d_call: TRBD2
cdr3_nt: TGTGCCAGCAGCCCCCAGCGGGGGGTCTACAATGAGCAGTTCTTC
cdr3_aa: CASSPQRGVYNEQFF

cdr3_length: 13
v_call: TRBV6-6
j_call: TRBJ1-2
clone_size: .
d_call: TRBD1
cdr3_nt: TGTGCCAGCAGTATTGAGGGGGCGGCTGGCTACACCTTC
cdr3_aa: CASSIEGAAGYTF

cdr3_length: 13
v_call: TRBV5-4
j_call: TRBJ2-5
clone_size: few
d_call: .
cdr3_nt: TGTGCCAGCAGCACCGACATCCAAGAGACCCAGTACTTC
cdr3_aa: CASSTDIQETQYF

cdr3_length: 15
v_call: TRBV19
j_call: TRBJ1-1
clone_size: .
d_call: .
cdr3_nt: TGTGCCAGTGGCGGGGAGGGGACCATGAACACTGAAGCTTTCTTT
cdr3_aa: CASGGEGTMNTEAFF

cdr3_length: 15
v_call: TRBV27
j_call: TRBJ2-7
clone_size: .
d_call: TRBD1
cdr3_nt: TGTGCCAGCAGTTTACCGGGACAGGGATTCTACGAGCAGTACTTC
cdr3_aa: CASSLPGQGFYEQYF

cdr3_length: 15
v_call: TRBV6-5
j_call: TRBJ2-5
clone_size: .
d_call: .
cdr3_nt: TGTGCCAGCAGCACCATCCGTTTGGGAGCAGAGACCCAGTACTTC
cdr3_aa: CASSTIRLGAETQYF

cdr3_length: 15
v_call: TRBV19
j_call: TRBJ1-6
clone_size: .
d_call: .
cdr3_nt: TGTGCCAGTAGTATCAGCGGGTCCTATAATTCACCCCTCCACTTT
cdr3_aa: CASSISGSYNSPLHF

cdr3_length: 14
v_call: TRBV2
j_call: TRBJ1-2
clone_size: .
d_call: .
cdr3_nt: TGTGCCAGCAGTCCAAGGGAACAGGCGGCGGGCTACACCTTC
cdr3_aa: CASSPREQAAGYTF

cdr3_length: 14
v_call: TRBV10-3
j_call: TRBJ1-4
clone_size: few
d_call: TRBD1
cdr3_nt: TGTGCCATCTCTTCCGGGACAGGGCATGAAAAACTGTTTTTT
cdr3_aa: CAISSGTGHEKLFF

cdr3_length: 14
v_call: TRBV7-2
j_call: TRBJ2-7
clone_size: .
d_call: TRBD1
cdr3_nt: TGTGCCAGCAGCTACCGTGGGACAGGGAAGGGCCAGTACTTC
cdr3_aa: CASSYRGTGKGQYF

cdr3_length: 15
v_call: TRBV4-3
j_call: TRBJ2-5
clone_size: .
d_call: TRBD1
cdr3_nt: TGCGCCAGCAGCCAAGACCACAGGGGTGGGGAGACCCAGTACTTC
cdr3_aa: CASSQDHRGGETQYF

cdr3_length: 16
v_call: TRBV7-2
j_call: TRBJ2-2
clone_size: once
d_call: .
cdr3_nt: TGTGCCAGCAGCTTTGGCCCACCGGGGTTGAAGGGGGAGCTGTTTTTT
cdr3_aa: CASSFGPPGLKGELFF

cdr3_length: 14
v_call: TRBV11-1
j_call: TRBJ2-7
clone_size: .
d_call: .
cdr3_nt: TGTGCCAGCAGCTTATCCATTGAGTCCTACGAGCAGTACTTC
cdr3_aa: CASSLSIESYEQYF

cdr3_length: 14
v_call: TRBV10-2
j_call: TRBJ2-1
clone_size: .
d_call: .
cdr3_nt: TGCGCCAGCAGTGAGTCTGGGGGCGTGGCTGAGCAGTTCTTC
cdr3_aa: CASSESGGVAEQFF

cdr3_length: 15
v_call: TRBV10-2
j_call: TRBJ1-2
clone_size: few
d_call: .
cdr3_nt: TGCGCCAGCAGTCATACCGGGACTCCCTCTGGAGGCTACACCTTC
cdr3_aa: CASSHTGTPSGGYTF

cdr3_length: 14
v_call: TRBV7-9
j_call: TRBJ2-3
clone_size: .
d_call: TRBD2
cdr3_nt: TGTGCCAGCAGCCTTAGCGGGTACACAGATACGCAGTATTTT
cdr3_aa: CASSLSGYTDTQYF

cdr3_length: 17
v_call: TRBV9
j_call: TRBJ1-1
clone_size: few
d_call: TRBD1
cdr3_nt: TGTGCCAGCAGCGCATCCGGGACAGGGGGGCCGAACACTGAAGCTTTCTTT
cdr3_aa: CASSASGTGGPNTEAFF

cdr3_length: 19
v_call: TRBV21-1
j_call: TRBJ1-2
clone_size: .
d_call: .
cdr3_nt: TGTGCCAGCAGCAAAGACTATCAGGGGACAGGGCGGTGGGGCTATGGCTACACCTTC
cdr3_aa: CASSKDYQGTGRWGYGYTF

cdr3_length: 14
v_call: TRBV6-6
j_call: TRBJ1-1
clone_size: .
d_call: .
cdr3_nt: TGTGCCAGCAGTTACTCGAGGGGGATCCTTGAAGCTTTCTTT
cdr3_aa: CASSYSRGILEAFF

cdr3_length: 14
v_call: TRBV2
j_call: TRBJ1-1
clone_size: .
d_call: .
cdr3_nt: TGTGCCAGCAGTCCCCTACAGAGGAACACTGAAGCTTTCTTT
cdr3_aa: CASSPLQRNTEAFF

cdr3_length: 16
v_call: TRBV15
j_call: TRBJ2-5
clone_size: few
d_call: .
cdr3_nt: TGTGCCACCAGCAGAGAGGGTTCAGGGCTCCAAGAGACCCAGTACTTC
cdr3_aa: CATSREGSGLQETQYF

cdr3_length: 13
v_call: TRBV7-6
j_call: TRBJ2-5
clone_size: .
d_call: .
cdr3_nt: TGTGCCAGCAGGAAGACAGAAGCTGAGACCCAGTACTTC
cdr3_aa: CASRKTEAETQYF

cdr3_length: 15
v_call: TRBV29-1
j_call: TRBJ1-2
clone_size: .
d_call: TRBD1
cdr3_nt: TGCAGCGCAACGGGACAGCCCCCTATACCGTCGGGCTACACCTTC
cdr3_aa: CSATGQPPIPSGYTF

cdr3_length: 15
v_call: TRBV19
j_call: TRBJ1-1
clone_size: .
d_call: TRBD1
cdr3_nt: TGTGCCAGTAGTTCCCGAGGGCAGGGGGCCACTGAAGCTTTCTTT
cdr3_aa: CASSSRGQGATEAFF

cdr3_length: 14
v_call: TRBV6-5
j_call: TRBJ1-1
clone_size: .
d_call: .
cdr3_nt: TGTGCCAGCAGACAACAGGGCGGGAACACTGAAGCTTTCTTT
cdr3_aa: CASRQQGGNTEAFF